These 10 T cell receptor beta chains share one sample of origin, sequenced in a study of resident and recirculating memory T cells in vitiligo. The table came from immunoSEQ multiplex PCR; TCRdb's copy has only in-frame clones and leaves some out. The table records 70,000 to 95,000 clones, about 90% of them present only once. The sequenced material came from blood. All receptors come from a male donor with vitiligo.

The gene calls are TRBV28 and TRBJ2-3; the D gene is possibly TRBD2 (5 bases). The CDR3 runs to 16 residues. Germline-derived CDR1 and CDR2 are MDHEN and SYDVKM. V was shortened by 5 bases and J by 4 bases, with 19 bases between the two germline ends. The CDR3 region is CASSPWTPTRADTQYF. As DNA, the CDR3 is TGTGCCAGCAGTCCCTGGACTCCCACACGCGCAGATACGCAGTATTTT. The full variable domain, rest sourced from reference TRBV28 and TRBJ2-3, is DVKVTQSSRYLVKRTGEKVFLECVQDMDHENMFWYRQDPGLGLRLIYFSYDVKMKEKGDIPEGYSVSREKKERFSLILESASTNQTSMYLCASSPWTPTRADTQYFGPGTRLTVL.

The chain combines TRBV27 with TRBJ2-1, with a tentative D call TRBD2 (6 bases). V dropped 6 bases and J dropped 5 bases, with 14 bases sitting between them. Germline V gene sequence: CDR1 MNHEY, CDR2 SMNVEV (reference sequence). CDR3 size: 14 residues. CDR3 DNA sequence: TGTGCCAGCAGGCTCCGGGGGAGCCACAATGAGCAGTTCTTC. Protein: CASRLRGSHNEQFF.

Note on this clone: No DNA is shown, since the ends of the CDR3 on it are uncertain; the CDR3 is the one TCRdb lists. The chain combines TRBV7-3 with TRBJ1-1. Germline V gene data show CDR1 as SGHTA and CDR2 as FQGTGA. The CDR3 is made up of 14 amino acids, end residues included. CDR3 region: CASSFGSGDTEAFF.

The V gene is TRBV5-5, the J gene TRBJ2-2; 11 bases are a match to TRBD1. There are 16 residues in the CDR3. Germline loops: CDR1 SGHKS, CDR2 YYEKEE (reference sequence). Trimming at V came to 5 bases and at J to 4 bases, leaving 7 bases not matched to a gene. CDR3 DNA sequence: TGTGCCAGCAGAACCGGGACAGGGGGTCGCACCGGGGAGCTGTTTTTT. This translates into CASRTGTGGRTGELFF.

The rearrangement uses TRBV6-4 and TRBJ2-3, with D unresolved. Trimming took 0 bases from V and 3 from J, leaving 7 bases between them. CDR1 and CDR2 (germline): MRHNA, SNTAGT. CDR3 length: 14 residues. The CDR3 protein is CASSDSSPTDTQYF. The CDR3, as DNA: TGTGCCAGCAGTGACTCGTCCCCTACAGATACGCAGTATTTT.

DNA of the CDR3: TGTGCCAGCAGCGATAGCGGGCGGTCGTTCGACGAGCAGTACTTC. Encoded protein: CASSDSGRSFDEQYF. The chain is built from TRBV9 and TRBJ2-7, with TRBD2 matching over 7 bases. The CDR3 contains 15 residues. Losses at the gene ends were 3 bases for V and 5 bases for J; bases not matched to a gene: 11. Germline V lookup: CDR1 SGDLS, CDR2 YYNGEE. Supplemented by reference TRBV9 and TRBJ2-7, the full variable domain reads DSGVTQTPKHLITATGQRVTLRCSPRSGDLSVYWYQQSLDQGLQFLIQYYNGEERAKGNILERFSAQQFPDLHSELNLSSLELGDSALYFCASSDSGRSFDEQYFGPGTRLTVT.

The J gene is TRBJ2-1, the V gene TRBV21-1; no check of the table's D call, TRBD2, against the DNA was made. TRBV21-1 is listed as a pseudogene. The CDR3 contains 15 residues. CDR3 sequence reads: CASSKSGLVHNEQFF. The CDR3 DNA reads as TGTGCCAGCAGCAAATCGGGACTAGTCCACAATGAGCAGTTCTTC.

This clone has a single count. This chain connects TRBV11-3 to TRBJ2-1, with TRBD2 matching over 9 bases. Germline trimming cut 4 bases from V and 4 bases from J; bases unmatched to any gene: 14. The CDR3 is 18 residues long. CDR1 and CDR2 (germline): SGHNT, YENEEA. As DNA, the CDR3 is TGTGCCAGCAGCTCAGACCGTCCTAGCGGGACCTTGTACAATGAGCAGTTCTTC. Its protein product is CASSSDRPSGTLYNEQFF.

The chain uses TRBV6-5 and TRBJ2-6; D is unresolved. Germline V lookup: CDR1 MNHEY, CDR2 SVGAGI. V was shortened by 6 bases and J by 2 bases, with 8 bases between the two germline ends. The CDR3 has 14 residues. DNA of the CDR3: TGTGCCAGCAGCCCCTCCGCTGGGGCCAACGTCCTGACTTTC. This encodes CASSPSAGANVLTF.

This clone has a single count. V usage is TRBV6-1 and J usage is TRBJ2-1; tentatively, D is TRBD2 (5 bases). V dropped 5 bases and J dropped 12 bases, with 14 bases sitting between them. This CDR3 has 12 residues. Per the germline V gene, CDR1 is MNHNS and CDR2 is SASEGT. CDR3 in amino acids: CASSFSFAGQFF. The DNA for the CDR3 is TGTGCCAGCAGTTTTTCCTTCGCGGGGCAGTTCTTC.